This is a list of T cell receptor beta chains from one sample in a study of T cell repertoires in cytomegalovirus infection. Their recognized antigens are unknown. TCRdb independently ran MiXCR on the reads; one entry per CDR3 protein. The data contain approximately 600,000 distinct CDR3 sequences, just under 40% of them seen just once; the ten biggest clones take up around 48%. Sequences were derived from cultured PBMCs, sampled from culture after CMV antigen stimulation. Source of these receptors: a human donor in good health (CMV status not recorded). Some clones in this sample may be carry-over from other donors' samples. Each CDR3 is given with its conserved first and last residue. The D gene is left open where the match is weak.

cdr3_length,d_call,v_call,j_call,cdr3_aa
15,-,TRBV7-2,TRBJ2-1,CASSSPVRAYNEQFF
15,-,TRBV5-5,TRBJ2-3,CASSWASQGSDTQYF
15,-,TRBV7-2,TRBJ1-2,CASSLVSRGIDGYTF
14,-,TRBV30,TRBJ1-5,CAWSEGGRGWPQHF
16,TRBD2,TRBV4-1,TRBJ2-1,CASSPRLAGYYNEQFF
14,TRBD2,TRBV12-3/TRBV12-4,TRBJ2-1,CASRSSGGANEQFF
14,-,TRBV18,TRBJ2-5,CASSPGRETETQYF
14,-,TRBV4-3,TRBJ2-5,CASSQETAQETQYF
17,TRBD2,TRBV6-2/TRBV6-3,TRBJ2-4,CASSYLLSGRAKNIQYF
14,-,TRBV7-2,TRBJ2-7,CASSLSPGSYEQYF